These 5 T cell receptor beta chains were all obtained from the same sample, sequenced in a study of T-cell memory formation after mild COVID-19. A single record per CDR3 protein comes from TCRdb applying MiXCR to the 5' RACE reads. The data show 550,000 to 600,000 distinct CDR3 sequences, with less than 25% seen just once and roughly 8.1% held by the top ten. The sample taken for sequencing was PBMCs or a T cell subset sorted from them (not recorded which). These receptors all come from an adult woman who had mild COVID-19 (a few samples of this study predate the infection). Cell type and time point are not known.

The CDR3 DNA reads as TGTGCCACCAGACAGGGGCGGGACACTGAAGCTTTCTTT. This gives the protein CATRQGRDTEAFF. The V and J genes are TRBV24-1 and TRBJ1-1; 7 bases fit TRBD1. Germline V CDR1 and CDR2: KGHDR, SFDVKD. The length of the CDR3 is 13 residues. Trimming at V came to 7 bases and at J to 3 bases, leaving 4 bases not matched to a gene.

This sequence joins TRBV7-9 and TRBJ2-5, with 8 positions matching TRBD1. In germline, CDR1 is SEHNR, CDR2 FQNEAQ (reference sequence). J was trimmed by 6 bases and V by 5 bases; bases with no gene match: 5. The length of the CDR3 is 13 residues. CDR3 DNA sequence: TGTGCCAGCAGCCGGGACAGGCAAAAGACCCAGTACTTC. This translates into CASSRDRQKTQYF.

V gene TRBV14 combines with J gene TRBJ2-1; D unresolved. The CDR3 runs to 15 residues. CDR1 is SGHDN, CDR2 FVKESK, per germline. Between the trimmed V and J ends, which lost 2 bases and 7 bases, there was a span of 15 bases. The CDR3 DNA follows: TGTGCCAGCAGCCAATACAGCGTTTTCCCTAATGAGCAGTTCTTC. Amino acids: CASSQYSVFPNEQFF.

J is TRBJ1-1 and V is TRBV6-2 or TRBV6-3, with TRBD1 matching over 9 bases. J was trimmed by 0 bases and V by 8 bases; bases with no gene match: 7. CDR1 is MNHEY and CDR2 is SVGEGT in the germline V gene. The CDR3 covers 15 residues. CDR3 region: CASVTTGGVNTEAFF. CDR3 coding DNA: TGTGCCAGCGTAACGACAGGGGGAGTGAACACTGAAGCTTTCTTT.

The chain recombines TRBV3-1 with TRBJ2-2; D perhaps matches TRBD2 (6 bases). Trimming took off 0 bases at V and 4 bases at J, with 15 bases between the two ends. CDR1 LGHDT and CDR2 YNNKEL come from the germline V gene (reference sequence). The CDR3 contains 17 residues. This CDR3 is CASSQDGASVSTGELFF. CDR3 coding DNA: TGTGCCAGCAGCCAAGATGGTGCTAGCGTTAGCACCGGGGAGCTGTTTTTT.